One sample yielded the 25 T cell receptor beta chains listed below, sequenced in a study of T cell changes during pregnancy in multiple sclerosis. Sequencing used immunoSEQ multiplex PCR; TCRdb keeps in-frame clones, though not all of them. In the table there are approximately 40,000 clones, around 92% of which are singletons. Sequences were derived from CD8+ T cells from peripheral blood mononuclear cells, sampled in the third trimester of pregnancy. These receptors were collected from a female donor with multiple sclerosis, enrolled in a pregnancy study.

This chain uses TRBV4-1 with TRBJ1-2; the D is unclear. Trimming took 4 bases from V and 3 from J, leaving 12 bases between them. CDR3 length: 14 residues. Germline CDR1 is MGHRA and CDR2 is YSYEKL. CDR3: CASSLASKDYGYTF. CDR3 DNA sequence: TGCGCCAGCAGCCTAGCAAGCAAGGACTATGGCTACACCTTC.

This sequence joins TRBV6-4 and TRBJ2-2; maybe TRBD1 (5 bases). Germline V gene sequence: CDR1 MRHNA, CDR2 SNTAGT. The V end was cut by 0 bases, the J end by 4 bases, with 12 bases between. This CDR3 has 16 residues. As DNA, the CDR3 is TGTGCCAGCAGTGACTCGGCAGGGCTTAGCACCGGGGAGCTGTTTTTT. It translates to CASSDSAGLSTGELFF.

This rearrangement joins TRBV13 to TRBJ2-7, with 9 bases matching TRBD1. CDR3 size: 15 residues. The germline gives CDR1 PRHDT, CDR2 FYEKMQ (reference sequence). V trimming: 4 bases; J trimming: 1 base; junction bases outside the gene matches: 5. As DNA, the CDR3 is TGTGCCAGCAGCTCCGGGACAGGGTCTTCCTACGAGCAGTACTTC. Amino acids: CASSSGTGSSYEQYF.

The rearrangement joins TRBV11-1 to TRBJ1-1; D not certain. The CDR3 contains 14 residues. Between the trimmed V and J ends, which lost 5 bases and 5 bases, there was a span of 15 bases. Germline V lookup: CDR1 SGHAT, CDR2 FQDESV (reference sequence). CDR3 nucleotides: TGTGCCAGCAGCCTAACGCGTGGGGAGACTGAAGCTTTCTTT. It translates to CASSLTRGETEAFF.

The CDR3 spells CASSLTVVEPQHF. In DNA, the CDR3 is TGTGCCAGCAGTCTGACAGTTGTAGAGCCCCAGCATTTT. The rearrangement uses TRBV27 and TRBJ1-5, with D possibly TRBD1 on 5 matching bases. CDR3 length: 13 residues. CDR1 is MNHEY, CDR2 SMNVEV, per germline (reference sequence). V was trimmed by 5 bases and J by 8 bases, leaving 13 bases between them.

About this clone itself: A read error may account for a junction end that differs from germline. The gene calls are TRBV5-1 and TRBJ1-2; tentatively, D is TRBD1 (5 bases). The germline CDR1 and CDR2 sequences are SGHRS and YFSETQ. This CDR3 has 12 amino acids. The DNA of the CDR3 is TGCGCCAGCACCTTGAAAGGGGATGGCTACACCTTC. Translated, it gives CASTLKGDGYTF.

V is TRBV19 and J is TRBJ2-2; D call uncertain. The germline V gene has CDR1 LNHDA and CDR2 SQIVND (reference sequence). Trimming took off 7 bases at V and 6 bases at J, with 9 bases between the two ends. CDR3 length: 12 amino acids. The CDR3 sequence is CASKNEAGELFF. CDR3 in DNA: TGTGCCAGTAAAAACGAGGCCGGGGAGCTGTTTTTT.

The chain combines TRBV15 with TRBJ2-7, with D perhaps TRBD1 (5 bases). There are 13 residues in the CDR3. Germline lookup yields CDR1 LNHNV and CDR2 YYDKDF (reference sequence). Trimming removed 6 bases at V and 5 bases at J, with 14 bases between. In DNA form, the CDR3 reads TGTGCCACCAGTATAGGGGCGGTAAACGAGCAGTACTTC. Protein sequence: CATSIGAVNEQYF.

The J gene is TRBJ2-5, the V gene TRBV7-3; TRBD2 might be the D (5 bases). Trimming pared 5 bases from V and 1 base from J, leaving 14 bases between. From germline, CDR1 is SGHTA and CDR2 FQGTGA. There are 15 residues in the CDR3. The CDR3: CASSASSGVQETQYF. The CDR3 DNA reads TGTGCCAGCAGCGCCTCGTCCGGGGTCCAAGAGACCCAGTACTTC.

The chain's CDR3 is CASSNLQDYQETQYF. CDR3 nucleotides: TGTGCCAGCAGCAATCTCCAGGATTACCAAGAGACCCAGTACTTC. The rearrangement links TRBV7-8 to TRBJ2-5; no reliable D call. Per germline, CDR1 SGHVS and CDR2 FQNEAQ. Deletions cut 5 bases from V and 0 bases from J, with 13 bases between. The CDR3 sequence is 15 residues long.

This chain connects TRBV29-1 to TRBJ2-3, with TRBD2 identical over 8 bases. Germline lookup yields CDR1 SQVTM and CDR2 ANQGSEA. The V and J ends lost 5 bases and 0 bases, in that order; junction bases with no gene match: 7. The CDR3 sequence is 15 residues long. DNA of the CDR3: TGCAGCGTTTTTGGACTAGCCTCTAGCACAGATACGCAGTATTTT. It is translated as CSVFGLASSTDTQYF.

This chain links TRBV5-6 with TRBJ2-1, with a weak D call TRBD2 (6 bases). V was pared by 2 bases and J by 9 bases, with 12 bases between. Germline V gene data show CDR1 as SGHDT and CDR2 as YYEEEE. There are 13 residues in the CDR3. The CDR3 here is CASSFGGSFEQFF. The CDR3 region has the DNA TGTGCCAGCAGCTTTGGGGGGAGTTTTGAGCAGTTCTTC.

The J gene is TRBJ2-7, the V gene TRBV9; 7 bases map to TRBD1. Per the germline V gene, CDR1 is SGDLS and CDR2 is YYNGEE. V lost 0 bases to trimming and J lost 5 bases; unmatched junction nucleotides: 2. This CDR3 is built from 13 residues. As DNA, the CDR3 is TGTGCCAGCAGCGTAGGAGGGGGCAACGAGCAGTACTTC. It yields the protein CASSVGGGNEQYF.

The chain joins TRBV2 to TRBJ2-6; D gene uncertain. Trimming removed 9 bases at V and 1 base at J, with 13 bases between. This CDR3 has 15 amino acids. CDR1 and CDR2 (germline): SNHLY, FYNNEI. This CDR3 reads CASSPKGSGANVLTF. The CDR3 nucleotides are TGTGCCAGTAGCCCAAAAGGTTCTGGGGCCAACGTCCTGACTTTC.

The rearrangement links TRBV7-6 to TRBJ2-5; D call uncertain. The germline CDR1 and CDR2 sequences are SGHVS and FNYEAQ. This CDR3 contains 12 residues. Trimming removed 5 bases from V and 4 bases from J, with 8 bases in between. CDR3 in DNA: TGTGCCAGCAGCCCCACGGGAGAGACCCAGTACTTC. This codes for CASSPTGETQYF.

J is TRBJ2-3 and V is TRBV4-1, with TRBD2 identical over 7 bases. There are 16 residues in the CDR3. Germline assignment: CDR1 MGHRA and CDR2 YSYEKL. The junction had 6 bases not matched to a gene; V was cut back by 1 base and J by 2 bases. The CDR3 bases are TGCGCCAGCAGCCAAGCTCCGGGACTATACACAGATACGCAGTATTTT. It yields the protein CASSQAPGLYTDTQYF.

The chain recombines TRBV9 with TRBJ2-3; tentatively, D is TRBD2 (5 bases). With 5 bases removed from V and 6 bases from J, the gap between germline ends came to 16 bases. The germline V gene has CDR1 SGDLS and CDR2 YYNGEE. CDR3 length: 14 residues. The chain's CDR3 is CASSRLAPDDTQYF. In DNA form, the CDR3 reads TGTGCCAGCAGTCGGCTAGCCCCCGACGATACGCAGTATTTT.

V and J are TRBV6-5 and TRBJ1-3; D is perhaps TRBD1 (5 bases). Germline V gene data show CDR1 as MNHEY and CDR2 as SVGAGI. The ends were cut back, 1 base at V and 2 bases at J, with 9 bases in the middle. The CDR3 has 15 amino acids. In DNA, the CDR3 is TGTGCCAGCAGTTACTTCCGGGGGACTGGAAACACCATATATTTT. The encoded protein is CASSYFRGTGNTIYF.

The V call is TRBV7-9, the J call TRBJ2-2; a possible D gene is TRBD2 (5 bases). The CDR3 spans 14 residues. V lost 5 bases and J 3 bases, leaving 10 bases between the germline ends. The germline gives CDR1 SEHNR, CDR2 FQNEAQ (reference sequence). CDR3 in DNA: TGTGCCAGCAGCCCCTACGGGGACACCGGGGAGCTGTTTTTT. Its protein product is CASSPYGDTGELFF. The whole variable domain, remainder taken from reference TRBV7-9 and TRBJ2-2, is DTGVSQNPRHKITKRGQNVTFRCDPISEHNRLYWYRQTLGQGPEFLTYFQNEAQLEKSRLLSDRFSAERPKGSFSTLEIQRTEQGDSAMYLCASSPYGDTGELFFGEGSRLTVL.

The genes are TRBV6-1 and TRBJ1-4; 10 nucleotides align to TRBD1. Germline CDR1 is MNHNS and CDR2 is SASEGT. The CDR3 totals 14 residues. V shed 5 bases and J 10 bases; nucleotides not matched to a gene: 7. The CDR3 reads CASSIGTGDGKLFF. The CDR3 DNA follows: TGTGCCAGCAGTATCGGGACAGGGGACGGAAAACTGTTTTTT.

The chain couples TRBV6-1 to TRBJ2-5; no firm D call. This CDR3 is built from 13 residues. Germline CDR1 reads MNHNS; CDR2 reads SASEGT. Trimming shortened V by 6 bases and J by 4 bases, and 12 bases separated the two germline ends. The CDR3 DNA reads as TGTGCCAGCAGGCCACTTCTTCCAGAGACCCAGTACTTC. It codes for CASRPLLPETQYF.

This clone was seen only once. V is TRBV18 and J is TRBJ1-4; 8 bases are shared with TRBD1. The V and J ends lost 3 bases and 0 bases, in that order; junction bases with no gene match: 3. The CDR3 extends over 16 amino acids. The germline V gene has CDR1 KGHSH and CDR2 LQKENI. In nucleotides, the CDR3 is TGTGCCAGCTCACCCCAACAGGGGGCAACTAATGAAAAACTGTTTTTT. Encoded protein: CASSPQQGATNEKLFF.

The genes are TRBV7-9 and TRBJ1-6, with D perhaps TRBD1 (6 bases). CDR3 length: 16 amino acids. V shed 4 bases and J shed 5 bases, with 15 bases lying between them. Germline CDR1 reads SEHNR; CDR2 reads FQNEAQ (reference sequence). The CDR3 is CASSSGRDTNNSPLHF. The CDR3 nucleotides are TGTGCCAGCAGCTCCGGACGGGACACCAATAATTCACCCCTCCACTTT. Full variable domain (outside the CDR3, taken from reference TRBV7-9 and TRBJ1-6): DTGVSQNPRHKITKRGQNVTFRCDPISEHNRLYWYRQTLGQGPEFLTYFQNEAQLEKSRLLSDRFSAERPKGSFSTLEIQRTEQGDSAMYLCASSSGRDTNNSPLHFGNGTRLTVT.

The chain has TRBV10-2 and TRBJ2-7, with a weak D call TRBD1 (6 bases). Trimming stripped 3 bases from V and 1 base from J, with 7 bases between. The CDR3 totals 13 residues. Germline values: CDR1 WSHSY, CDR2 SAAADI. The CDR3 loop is CASSEGQSYEQYF. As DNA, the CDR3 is TGCGCCAGCAGTGAAGGACAGTCCTACGAGCAGTACTTC.

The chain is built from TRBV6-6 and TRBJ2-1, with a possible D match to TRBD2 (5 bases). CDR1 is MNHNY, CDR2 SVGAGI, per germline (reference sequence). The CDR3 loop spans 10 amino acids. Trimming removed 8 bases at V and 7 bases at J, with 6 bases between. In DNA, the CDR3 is TGTGCCAGCTCGGGGAATGAGCAGTTCTTC. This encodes CASSGNEQFF.